A selection of T cell receptor beta chains follows, all from one sample in a study of blood T cell repertoires in COVID-19. Data came from immunoSEQ multiplex PCR; TCRdb stores just in-frame clones and leaves some out. This table has about 74,000 clones, approximately 91% appearing once. The specimen was peripheral blood. The source is a man aged 45-65 years with COVID-19, enrolled during active disease. Both conserved end residues are part of each CDR3. The order of the fields is D gene, clone size, V gene, J gene, CDR3 protein, CDR3 DNA. D genes are given only for firm matches. A row's size may be missing; if present it is once, few, many or a size class.

-	-	TRBV7-3	TRBJ1-6	CASSLTGSGSPLHF	TGTGCCAGCAGCCTAACAGGGAGTGGGTCACCCCTCCACTTT
-	-	TRBV18	TRBJ2-1	CASSPGQFNEQFF	TGTGCCAGCTCACCAGGACAGTTTAATGAGCAGTTCTTC
-	-	TRBV5-1	TRBJ2-1	CASSGGAASSSYNEQFF	TGCGCCAGCAGCGGAGGGGCAGCAAGCAGCTCCTACAATGAGCAGTTCTTC
TRBD1	-	TRBV5-1	TRBJ1-2	CASRSTGTGALGYTF	TGCGCCAGCAGATCGACCGGGACAGGGGCTTTGGGCTACACCTTC
TRBD1	-	TRBV28	TRBJ2-7	CASSPTGTGYEQYF	TGTGCCAGCAGCCCAACCGGGACAGGCTACGAGCAGTACTTC
-	once	TRBV24-1	TRBJ2-5	CATSDRETQYF	TGTGCCACCAGTGATCGAGAGACCCAGTACTTC
TRBD2	-	TRBV7-2	TRBJ2-1	CASSFRLAGNNEQFF	TGTGCCAGCAGCTTCAGACTAGCGGGAAACAATGAGCAGTTCTTC
TRBD2	-	TRBV5-1	TRBJ2-2	CASSPGLAGEGNTGELFF	TGCGCCAGCAGCCCGGGACTAGCGGGTGAAGGGAACACCGGGGAGCTGTTTTTT
-	-	TRBV18	TRBJ2-3	CASSGGTRTDTQYF	TGTGCCAGCTCAGGGGGGACCCGGACAGATACGCAGTATTTT
TRBD1	-	TRBV5-1	TRBJ1-2	CASSSGQASYGYTF	TGCGCCAGCAGCTCGGGACAGGCTTCCTATGGCTACACCTTC
-	-	TRBV5-5	TRBJ2-2	CASSPRTKVETGELFF	TGTGCCAGCAGCCCCAGGACTAAAGTAGAAACCGGGGAGCTGTTTTTT
-	-	TRBV9	TRBJ2-3	CASSVVTGDTQYF	TGTGCCAGCAGCGTCGTTACCGGTGATACGCAGTATTTT
TRBD1	-	TRBV30	TRBJ1-2	CAWSARQGIGGYTF	TGTGCCTGGAGTGCTAGACAGGGGATTGGTGGCTACACCTTC
TRBD1	-	TRBV4-1	TRBJ1-1	CASSQDSRGPIGTEAFF	TGCGCCAGCAGCCAAGATTCCAGGGGGCCGATTGGAACTGAAGCTTTCTTT
TRBD1	-	TRBV24-1	TRBJ2-2	CATSDSQGAGSGELFF	TGTGCCACCAGTGACTCACAGGGGGCCGGGTCGGGGGAGCTGTTTTTT
TRBD1	-	TRBV19	TRBJ1-5	CASRTGTGYNQPQHF	TGTGCCAGTAGAACCGGGACAGGTTATAATCAGCCCCAGCATTTT
-	-	TRBV27	TRBJ1-4	CASSLTGGGNEKLFF	TGTGCCAGCAGTTTAACAGGTGGAGGGAATGAAAAACTGTTTTTT
TRBD1	-	TRBV19	TRBJ2-5	CASSPLRDRGKETQYF	TGTGCCAGTAGCCCCCTCCGGGACAGGGGGAAGGAGACCCAGTACTTC
-	-	TRBV19	TRBJ1-6	CASSTGVGQTSPLHF	TGTGCCAGTAGTACAGGGGTTGGACAAACTTCACCCCTCCACTTT
TRBD2	-	TRBV3-1/TRBV3-2	TRBJ2-1	CASSQDLGTRQFF	TGTGCCAGCAGCCAAGATTTAGGGACTAGGCAGTTCTTC
TRBD1	-	TRBV6-2/TRBV6-3	TRBJ2-7	CASSFSLGTESYEQYF	TGTGCCAGCAGTTTCTCGTTGGGGACAGAGTCCTACGAGCAGTACTTC
TRBD2	-	TRBV5-1	TRBJ2-1	CASSYGLAGGSQFF	TGCGCCAGCAGCTACGGACTAGCGGGAGGGAGTCAGTTCTTC
TRBD1	-	TRBV7-8	TRBJ1-1	CASSRGTANTEAFF	TGTGCCAGCAGCCGAGGGACAGCGAACACTGAAGCTTTCTTT
-	once	TRBV6-6	TRBJ1-5	CASSSGSNQPQHF	TGTGCCAGCAGTTCCGGGAGCAATCAGCCCCAGCATTTT